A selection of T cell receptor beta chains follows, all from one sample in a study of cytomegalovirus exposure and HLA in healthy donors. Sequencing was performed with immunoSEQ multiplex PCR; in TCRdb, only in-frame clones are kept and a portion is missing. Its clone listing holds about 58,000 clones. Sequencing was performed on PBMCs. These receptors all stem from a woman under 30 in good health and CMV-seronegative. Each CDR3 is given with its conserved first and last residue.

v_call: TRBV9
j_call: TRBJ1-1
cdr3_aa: CASSVPQGATEAFF

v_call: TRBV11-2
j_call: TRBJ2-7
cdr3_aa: CASSFLAGGNTYEQYF

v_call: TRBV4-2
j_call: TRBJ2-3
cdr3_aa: CASSQEVGRGGTDTQYF

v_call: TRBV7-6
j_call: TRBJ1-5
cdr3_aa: CASSLASDQPQHF

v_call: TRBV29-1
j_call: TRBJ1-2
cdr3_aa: CSVRQPFSLNGYTF

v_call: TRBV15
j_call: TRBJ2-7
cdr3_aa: CATSRDSGYEQYF

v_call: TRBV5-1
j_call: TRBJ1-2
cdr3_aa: CASSLAKDRVSYTF

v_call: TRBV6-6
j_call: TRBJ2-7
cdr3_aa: CASSFGGHEQYF

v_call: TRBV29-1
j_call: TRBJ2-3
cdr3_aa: CSVVRTSGFSGYF

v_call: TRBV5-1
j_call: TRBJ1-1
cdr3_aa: CASSLASQGMNTEAFF

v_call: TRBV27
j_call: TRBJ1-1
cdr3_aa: CASRVTGLSNTEAFF

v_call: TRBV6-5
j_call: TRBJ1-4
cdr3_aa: CASSRGQNEKLFF

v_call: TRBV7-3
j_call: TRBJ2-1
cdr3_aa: CASSAHSGSYNEQFF

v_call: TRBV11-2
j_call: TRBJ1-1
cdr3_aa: CASSFDYMNTEAFF

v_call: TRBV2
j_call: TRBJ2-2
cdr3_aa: CASRLMGLATGELFF

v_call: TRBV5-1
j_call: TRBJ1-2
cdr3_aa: CASSLEQTYGYTF

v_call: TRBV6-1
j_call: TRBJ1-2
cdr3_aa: CASRTVTNYGYTF

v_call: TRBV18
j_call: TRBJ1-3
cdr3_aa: CASSPLVGQGNRNTIYF

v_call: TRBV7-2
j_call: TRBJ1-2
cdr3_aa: CASSSGQAYGYTF

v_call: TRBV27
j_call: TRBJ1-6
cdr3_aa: CASSPYPTWTETSPLHF

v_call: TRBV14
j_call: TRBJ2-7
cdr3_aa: CASSRDSDAYEQYF

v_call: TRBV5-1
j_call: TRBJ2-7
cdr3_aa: CASSLGGAGLYEQYF

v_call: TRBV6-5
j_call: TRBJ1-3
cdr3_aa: CASKDRLSGNTIYF

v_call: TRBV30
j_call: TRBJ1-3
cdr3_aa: CAWDRVLTGNTIYF

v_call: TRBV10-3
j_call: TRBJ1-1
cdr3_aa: CAIKSDKDRPVGNTEAFF

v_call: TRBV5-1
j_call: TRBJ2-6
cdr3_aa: CASSLAASGDVWANVLTF

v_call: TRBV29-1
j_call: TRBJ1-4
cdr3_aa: CSVGGFGASEKLFF

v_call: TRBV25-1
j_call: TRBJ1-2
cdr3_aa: CASTLGGEAYGYTF

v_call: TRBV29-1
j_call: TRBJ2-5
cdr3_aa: CSVEGRGKETQYF

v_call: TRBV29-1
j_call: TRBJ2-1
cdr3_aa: CSVERQVTVQFF

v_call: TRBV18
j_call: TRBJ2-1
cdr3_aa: CASSPTSGSDNEQFF

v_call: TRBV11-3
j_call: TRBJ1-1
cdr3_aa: CASSSPRVTEAFF

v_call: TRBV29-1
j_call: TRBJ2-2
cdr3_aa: CSVRPVTGTGELFF

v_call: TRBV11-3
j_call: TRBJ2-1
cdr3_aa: CASSRDNEQFF

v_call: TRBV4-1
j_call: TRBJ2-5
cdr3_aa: CASSQDSSGIEETQYF

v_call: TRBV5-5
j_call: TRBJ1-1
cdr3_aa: CASSLGQGESTEAFF

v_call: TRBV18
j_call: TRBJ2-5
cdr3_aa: CASSQGLAGFQETQYF

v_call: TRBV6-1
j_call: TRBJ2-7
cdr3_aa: CASGQTGSSYEQYF

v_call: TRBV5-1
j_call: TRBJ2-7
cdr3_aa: CASSPLSPSAYEQYF

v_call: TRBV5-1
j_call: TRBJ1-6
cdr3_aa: CASSLAWYRESRYNSPLHF

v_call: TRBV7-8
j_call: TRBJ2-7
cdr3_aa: CASSRLVRDRGNYEQYF

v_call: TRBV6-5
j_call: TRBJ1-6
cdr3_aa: CASRAPGQGASHLHF

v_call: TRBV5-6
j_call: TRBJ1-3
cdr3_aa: CASSSRGRNTIYF

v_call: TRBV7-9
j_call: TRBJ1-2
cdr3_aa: CASSLRDRDLYGYTF